Shown below are 28 T cell receptor beta chains from a single sample sequenced in a study of CD8 T cells in Susac syndrome. Random hexamers were used to reverse transcribe an amount of about 0.45 to 1 ug RNA. MiXCR, applied by TCRdb to the immunoSEQ multiplex PCR reads, yields one record per CDR3 protein. The sample holds 95,000 to 150,000 distinct CDR3 sequences, roughly 92% seen once. The sequenced sample was CD4+ T cells from PBMCs. The source is a human donor in good health.

The chain has TRBV9 and TRBJ2-5; the D is unclear. Germline V lookup: CDR1 SGDLS, CDR2 YYNGEE. V lost 3 bases and J lost 5, with 11 bases in between. This CDR3 is 13 amino acids long. DNA of the CDR3: TGTGCCAGCAGCGGGGTTCTAGGTGAGACCCAGTACTTC. This encodes CASSGVLGETQYF. The whole variable domain, filled in from reference TRBV9 and TRBJ2-5, reads DSGVTQTPKHLITATGQRVTLRCSPRSGDLSVYWYQQSLDQGLQFLIQYYNGEERAKGNILERFSAQQFPDLHSELNLSSLELGDSALYFCASSGVLGETQYFGPGTRLLVL.

This chain links TRBV2 with TRBJ1-1, with 7 positions matching TRBD1. There are 15 residues in the CDR3. Looked up from germline, CDR1 is SNHLY and CDR2 is FYNNEI. V shed 10 bases, J shed 1 base, and the junction held 12 bases outside the gene matches. The CDR3 DNA is TGTGCCACGACGACAGGGAAGACTTCGAACACTGAAGCTTTCTTT. Its translation: CATTTGKTSNTEAFF.

The V and J genes are TRBV19 and TRBJ2-2; D is perhaps TRBD1 or TRBD2 (5 bases each). The germline V and J ends were trimmed by 3 bases and 1 base, with 12 bases remaining between them. The germline V gene has CDR1 LNHDA and CDR2 SQIVND (reference sequence). This CDR3 is 16 amino acids long. CDR3 bases: TGTGCCAGTAGTATTTCGGGGACGCGGAACACCGGGGAGCTGTTTTTT. It yields the protein CASSISGTRNTGELFF.

The chain uses TRBV6-5 and TRBJ2-7, with a possible D match to TRBD2 (5 bases). V was trimmed by 5 bases and J by 1 base, leaving 15 bases between them. CDR1 is MNHEY and CDR2 is SVGAGI in the germline V gene. This CDR3 comprises 15 residues. The CDR3 protein is CASSPLGRDSYEQYF. For the CDR3, the DNA is TGTGCCAGCAGTCCACTCGGACGGGATTCCTACGAGCAGTACTTC.

This chain joins TRBV18 and TRBJ2-2, with 11 bases identical to TRBD2. The length of the CDR3 is 16 residues. After removal of 7 bases from V and 7 bases from J, the junction contained 11 bases not matched to a gene. CDR1 is KGHSH, CDR2 LQKENI, per germline. In nucleotides, the CDR3 is TGTGCCAGCTGCGCCCTAGCGGGAGGCCGGAACGGGGAGCTGTTTTTT. Translated, it gives CASCALAGGRNGELFF. Together with reference TRBV18 and TRBJ2-2, the CDR3 gives the full variable domain: NAGVMQNPRHLVRRRGQEARLRCSPMKGHSHVYWYRQLPEEGLKFMVYLQKENIIDESGMPKERFSAEFPKEGPSILRIQQVVRGDSAAYFCASCALAGGRNGELFFGEGSRLTVL.

The J gene is TRBJ2-1, the V gene TRBV19; D unresolved. Per the germline V gene, CDR1 is LNHDA and CDR2 is SQIVND (reference sequence). V shed 5 bases and J shed 6 bases, with 11 bases lying between them. This CDR3 contains 13 residues. CDR3 bases: TGTGCCAGTAGTTTTCTCCCGCTCAATGAGCAGTTCTTC. Translated: CASSFLPLNEQFF.

V gene TRBV7-9 combines with J gene TRBJ2-7; 9 nucleotides agree with TRBD2. The V gene end was trimmed by 3 bases and the J gene end by 3 bases; junction bases not matched to a gene: 6. Germline V lookup: CDR1 SEHNR, CDR2 FQNEAQ (reference sequence). The CDR3 sequence is 15 residues long. The CDR3 region is CASSLDGTSLYEQYF. The CDR3 DNA sequence: TGTGCCAGCAGCTTGGACGGGACTAGCCTCTACGAGCAGTACTTC.

V and J are TRBV5-1 and TRBJ1-1, with TRBD1 identical over 8 bases. The germline CDR1 and CDR2 sequences are SGHRS and YFSETQ. This CDR3 has 15 amino acids. V gave up 1 base and J gave up 6 bases; unmatched junction bases: 8. The CDR3 nucleotides read TGCGCCAGCAGCTTGAATCCAGGGGGCATTTCTGAAGCTTTCTTT. This codes for CASSLNPGGISEAFF. Together with reference TRBV5-1 and TRBJ1-1, the CDR3 gives the full variable domain: KAGVTQTPRYLIKTRGQQVTLSCSPISGHRSVSWYQQTPGQGLQFLFEYFSETQRNKGNFPGRFSGRQFSNSRSEMNVSTLELGDSALYLCASSLNPGGISEAFFGQGTRLTVV.

V is TRBV3-1 and J is TRBJ2-7; D gene ambiguous. Per the germline V gene, CDR1 is LGHDT and CDR2 is YNNKEL (reference sequence). V lost 2 bases and J lost 6, with 8 bases in between. The CDR3 contains 12 residues. CDR3 sequence: CASSQSVSEQYF. In DNA form, the CDR3 reads TGTGCCAGCAGCCAATCCGTAAGCGAGCAGTACTTC.

The chain has TRBV28 and TRBJ2-5, with TRBD1 matching over 10 bases. The CDR3 has 17 amino acids. Trimming took 6 bases from V and 2 from J; bases not matched to a gene: 12. The germline V gene encodes CDR1 MDHEN and CDR2 SYDVKM. The chain's CDR3 is CASRTGTGVGQQETQYF. The CDR3 DNA follows: TGTGCCAGCAGGACCGGGACAGGGGTCGGACAGCAAGAGACCCAGTACTTC.

The J gene is TRBJ2-6, the V gene TRBV6-4, with D hard to call. The germline V gene has CDR1 MRHNA and CDR2 SNTAGT. This CDR3 is built from 15 residues. Trimming removed 3 bases from V and 2 bases from J, with 8 bases in between. The CDR3 protein is CASSEEAPGANVLTF. DNA for the CDR3: TGTGCCAGCAGTGAAGAGGCCCCTGGGGCCAACGTCCTGACTTTC.

The chain has TRBV6-5 and TRBJ2-7, with 8 bases identical to TRBD2. The CDR3 is made up of 15 amino acids. V lost 6 bases, J lost 1 base, and 8 bases stayed unmatched. Germline loops: CDR1 MNHEY, CDR2 SVGAGI. CDR3 amino acids: CASSHAGLVSYEQYF. CDR3 nucleotide sequence: TGTGCCAGCAGCCACGCGGGACTAGTGTCCTACGAGCAGTACTTC.

The chain uses TRBV20-1 and TRBJ2-5; no definite D call. Germline CDR1 is DFQATT and CDR2 is SNEGSKA (reference sequence). CDR3 size: 13 residues. The ends were cut back, 7 bases at V and 3 bases at J, with 15 bases in the middle. The CDR3 reads CSVISPGKETQYF. For the CDR3, the DNA is TGCAGTGTCATAAGTCCAGGAAAAGAGACCCAGTACTTC.

The rearrangement joins TRBV7-2 to TRBJ2-3; unclear D gene. The CDR3 is 15 amino acids. Germline loops: CDR1 SGHTA, CDR2 FQGNSA. V shed 5 bases and J shed 2 bases, with 14 bases lying between them. The chain's CDR3 is CASSPSGSFTDTQYF. The DNA for the CDR3 is TGTGCCAGCAGCCCATCGGGCAGCTTCACAGATACGCAGTATTTT.

The chain has TRBV28 and TRBJ2-4; 9 nucleotides align to TRBD1. CDR3 length: 16 residues. Per the germline V gene, CDR1 is MDHEN and CDR2 is SYDVKM. V was pared by 6 bases and J by 4 bases, with 10 bases of the junction left unmatched. The CDR3 region has the DNA TGTGCCAGCAGAAACGGGTGGGGACAGGGTAAAAACATTCAGTACTTC. Encoded protein: CASRNGWGQGKNIQYF.

V usage is TRBV13 and J usage is TRBJ1-1; D is undetermined. The CDR3 has 16 residues. V dropped 1 base and J dropped 1 base, with 13 bases sitting between them. Germline assignment: CDR1 PRHDT and CDR2 FYEKMQ (reference sequence). Here the CDR3 DNA reads TGTGCCAGCAGCTTAGTAGGGAACCGGGGGAACACTGAAGCTTTCTTT. It yields the protein CASSLVGNRGNTEAFF.

The J gene is TRBJ1-5, the V gene TRBV6-2 or TRBV6-3; the D is unclear. CDR3 length equals 13 residues. The germline CDR1 and CDR2 sequences are MNHEY and SVGEGT. Trimming pared 0 bases from V and 5 bases from J, leaving 5 bases between. The CDR3 DNA is TGTGCCAGCAGTTACTCGTCAGATCAGCCCCAGCATTTT. Translated: CASSYSSDQPQHF.

The chain couples TRBV30 to TRBJ1-2; D remains unclear. V lost 3 bases and J 2 bases, leaving 7 bases between the germline ends. Germline-derived CDR1 and CDR2 are GTSNPN and SVGIG (reference sequence). This CDR3 has 12 residues. Here the CDR3 DNA reads TGTGCCTGGAGCGGTGGAAACTATGGCTACACCTTC. Amino acids: CAWSGGNYGYTF. The whole variable domain, filled in from reference TRBV30 and TRBJ1-2, reads SQTIHQWPATLVQPVGSPLSLECTVEGTSNPNLYWYRQAAGRGLQLLFYSVGIGQISSEVPQNLSASRPQDRQFILSSKKLLLSDSGFYLCAWSGGNYGYTFGSGTRLTVV.

This chain joins TRBV7-6 and TRBJ1-1; 8 bases are shared with TRBD1. With V trimmed by 0 bases and J by 0 bases, 3 bases remained unmatched. The germline CDR1 and CDR2 sequences are SGHVS and FNYEAQ. This CDR3 contains 16 residues. The DNA for the CDR3 is TGTGCCAGCAGCTTAGCTACGACAGGGGTGAACACTGAAGCTTTCTTT. Its translation: CASSLATTGVNTEAFF.

The chain uses TRBV6-5 and TRBJ1-2, with a weak D call TRBD1 (6 bases). The germline V and J ends were trimmed by 6 bases and 0 bases, with 20 bases remaining between them. The CDR3 length is 17 residues. Germline values: CDR1 MNHEY, CDR2 SVGAGI. CDR3 DNA sequence: TGTGCCAGCAGGGACTCGGGACACAGCCGATCTAACTATGGCTACACCTTC. Amino acids: CASRDSGHSRSNYGYTF.

The gene calls are TRBV6-2 or TRBV6-3 and TRBJ2-7; D remains ambiguous. The CDR3 length is 13 residues. V was clipped by 5 bases and J by 3 bases, with 11 bases between them. Germline CDR1 is MNHEY and CDR2 is SVGEGT. The CDR3 loop reads CASSPLKGYEQYF. The CDR3 DNA is TGTGCCAGCAGTCCCCTTAAGGGCTACGAGCAGTACTTC.

The chain uses TRBV7-9 and TRBJ2-1; tentatively, D is TRBD1 (5 bases). V was cut by 1 base and J by 6 bases, with 13 bases left in between. The CDR3 covers 15 residues. Germline V gives CDR1 SEHNR, CDR2 FQNEAQ (reference sequence). In DNA form, the CDR3 reads TGTGCCAGCAGCTTAGGGGTTGGGGCGGTCAATGAGCAGTTCTTC. This sequence encodes CASSLGVGAVNEQFF.

The V and J genes are TRBV30 and TRBJ1-3; D is possibly TRBD1 (6 bases). Per germline, CDR1 GTSNPN and CDR2 SVGIG (reference sequence). This CDR3 is built from 13 residues. The V end was cut by 4 bases, the J end by 0 bases, with 7 bases between. The CDR3 sequence: CAWTQGSGNTIYF. CDR3 nucleotide sequence: TGTGCCTGGACACAGGGCTCTGGAAACACCATATATTTT.

The chain uses TRBV19 and TRBJ2-1, with 16 positions matching TRBD2. Per the germline V gene, CDR1 is LNHDA and CDR2 is SQIVND (reference sequence). J was trimmed by 0 bases and V by 5 bases; bases with no gene match: 7. The CDR3 has 19 amino acids. The CDR3 sequence is CASSPRGLAGGSSYNEQFF. For the CDR3, the DNA is TGTGCCAGTAGTCCCAGGGGACTAGCGGGAGGGAGCTCCTACAATGAGCAGTTCTTC.

This clonotype was picked up one time. The J gene is TRBJ2-2, the V gene TRBV14; no reliable D call. There are 15 residues in the CDR3. Per the germline V gene, CDR1 is SGHDN and CDR2 is FVKESK. With 1 base removed from V and 1 base from J, the gap between germline ends came to 7 bases. The CDR3: CASSQVVGNTGELFF. In DNA, the CDR3 is TGTGCCAGCAGCCAAGTAGTCGGGAACACCGGGGAGCTGTTTTTT.

The gene calls are TRBV4-2 and TRBJ1-2, with no clear D. This CDR3 spans 16 amino acids. From germline, CDR1 is LGHNA and CDR2 YNFKEQ. Between the trimmed V and J ends, which lost 0 bases and 1 base, there was a span of 12 bases. CDR3 in amino acids: CASSQDSGASNYGYTF. DNA for the CDR3: TGTGCCAGCAGCCAAGATAGCGGAGCTAGTAACTATGGCTACACCTTC.

V is TRBV24-1 and J is TRBJ2-5, with D tentatively TRBD1 (7 bases). CDR1 and CDR2 (germline): KGHDR, SFDVKD. The CDR3 is 16 residues long. Trimming stripped 2 bases from V and 3 bases from J, with 15 bases between. This CDR3 is CATSDSPGGKEETQYF. The CDR3 region has the DNA TGTGCCACCAGTGATTCACCAGGGGGGAAGGAAGAGACCCAGTACTTC.

This rearrangement joins TRBV7-2 to TRBJ2-1, with D maybe TRBD2 (5 bases). Germline V gene sequence: CDR1 SGHTA, CDR2 FQGNSA. This CDR3 has 14 residues. The V gene lost 0 bases and the J gene lost 6 bases, with 9 bases spanning the gap. CDR3 sequence (DNA): TGTGCCAGCAGCTTAGCGGCTAGCAGCAATGAGCAGTTCTTC. This encodes CASSLAASSNEQFF.